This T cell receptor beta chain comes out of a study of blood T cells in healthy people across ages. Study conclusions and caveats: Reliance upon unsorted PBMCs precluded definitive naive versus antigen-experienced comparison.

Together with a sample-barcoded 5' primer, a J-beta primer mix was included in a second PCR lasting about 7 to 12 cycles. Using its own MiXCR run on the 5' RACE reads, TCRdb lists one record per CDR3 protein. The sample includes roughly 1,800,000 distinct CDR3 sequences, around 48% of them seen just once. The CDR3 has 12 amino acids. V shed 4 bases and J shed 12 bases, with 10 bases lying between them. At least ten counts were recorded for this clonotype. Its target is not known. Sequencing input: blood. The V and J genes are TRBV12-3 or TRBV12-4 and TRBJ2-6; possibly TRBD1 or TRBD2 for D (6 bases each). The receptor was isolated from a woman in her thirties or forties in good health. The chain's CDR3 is CASSWGASVLTF. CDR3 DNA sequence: TGTGCCAGCAGTTGGGGGGCCTCCGTCCTGACTTTC.